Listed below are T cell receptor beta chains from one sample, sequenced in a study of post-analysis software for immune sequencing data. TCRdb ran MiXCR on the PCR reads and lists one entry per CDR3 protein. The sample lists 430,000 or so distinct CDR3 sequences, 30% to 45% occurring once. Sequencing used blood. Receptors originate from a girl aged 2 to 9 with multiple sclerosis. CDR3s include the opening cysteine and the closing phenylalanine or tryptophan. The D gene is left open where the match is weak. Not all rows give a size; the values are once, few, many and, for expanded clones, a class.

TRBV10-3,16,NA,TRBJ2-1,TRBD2,CAISENLAGAPNEQFF,TGTGCCATCAGTGAAAATCTAGCGGGGGCCCCCAATGAGCAGTTCTTC
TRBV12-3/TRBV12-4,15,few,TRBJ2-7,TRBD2,CASSFIAGGTYEQYF,TGTGCCAGCAGTTTCATAGCGGGAGGAACCTACGAGCAGTACTTC
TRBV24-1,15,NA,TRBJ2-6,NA,CATSESGSGANALTF,TGTGCCACCAGTGAGTCAGGATCTGGGGCCAACGCCCTGACTTTC
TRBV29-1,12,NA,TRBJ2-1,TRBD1,CSVSDRVDEQFF,TGCAGCGTTTCGGACAGGGTGGATGAGCAGTTCTTC
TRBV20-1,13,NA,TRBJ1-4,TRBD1,CSATQGAGEKLFF,TGCAGTGCAACACAGGGGGCCGGTGAAAAACTGTTTTTT
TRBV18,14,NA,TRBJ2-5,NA,CASSPGEYQETQYF,TGTGCCAGCTCGCCGGGAGAGTACCAAGAGACCCAGTACTTC
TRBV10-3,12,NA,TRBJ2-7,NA,CAISADSYEQYF,TGTGCCATCAGCGCTGACAGCTACGAGCAGTACTTC
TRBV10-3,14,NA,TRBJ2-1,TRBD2,CAITQTSQRNEQFF,TGTGCCATCACCCAGACTAGCCAGCGCAATGAGCAGTTCTTC
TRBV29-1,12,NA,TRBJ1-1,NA,CSVTRGNTEAFF,TGCAGCGTTACCAGGGGGAACACTGAAGCTTTCTTT
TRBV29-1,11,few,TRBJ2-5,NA,CSAETRETQYF,TGCAGCGCGGAGACGCGAGAGACCCAGTACTTC
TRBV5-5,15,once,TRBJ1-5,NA,CASRARWQADQPQHF,TGTGCCAGCAGGGCCCGATGGCAGGCGGATCAGCCCCAGCATTTT
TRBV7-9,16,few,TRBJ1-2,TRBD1,CASSPVDRGDSYGYTF,TGTGCCAGCAGCCCCGTGGACAGGGGAGACTCCTATGGCTACACCTTC
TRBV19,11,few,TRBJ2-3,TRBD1,CAQGVGDTQYF,TGTGCCCAGGGGGTGGGAGATACGCAGTATTTT
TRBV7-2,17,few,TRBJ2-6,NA,CASSSGPRDSGANVLTF,TGTGCCAGCAGCTCCGGCCCCAGAGACTCTGGGGCCAACGTCCTGACTTTC
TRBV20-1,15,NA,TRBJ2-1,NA,CSARGGPGTYNEQFF,TGCAGTGCTAGGGGTGGCCCGGGAACCTACAATGAGCAGTTCTTC
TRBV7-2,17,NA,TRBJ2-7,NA,CASSLVGGGVVAYEQYF,TGTGCCAGCAGCTTAGTTGGTGGGGGAGTGGTCGCCTACGAGCAGTACTTC
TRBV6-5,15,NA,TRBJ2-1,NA,CASSYDRLLYNEQFF,TGTGCCAGCAGTTACGATCGACTCTTATACAATGAGCAGTTCTTC
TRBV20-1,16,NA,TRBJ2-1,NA,CSARDIGVNSYNEQFF,TGCAGTGCTAGAGATATCGGAGTGAACTCCTACAATGAGCAGTTCTTC
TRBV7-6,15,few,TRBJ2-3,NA,CASSFATGPTDTQYF,TGTGCCAGCAGCTTCGCAACAGGTCCCACAGATACGCAGTATTTT
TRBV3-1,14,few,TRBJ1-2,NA,CASSQDGSNRGYTF,TGTGCCAGCAGCCAAGATGGGAGCAACCGGGGCTACACCTTC
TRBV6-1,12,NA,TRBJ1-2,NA,CASSDDGYGYTF,TGTGCCAGCAGTGATGACGGCTATGGCTACACCTTC
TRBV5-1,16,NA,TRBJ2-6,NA,CASSKGGSSGANVLTF,TGCGCCAGCTCGAAGGGAGGCAGCTCTGGGGCCAACGTCCTGACTTTC
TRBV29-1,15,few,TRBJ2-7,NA,CSVGPSGTATYEQYF,TGCAGCGTTGGGCCGTCCGGGACCGCAACCTACGAGCAGTACTTC
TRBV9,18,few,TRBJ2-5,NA,CASSVGGAGGGLSETQYF,TGTGCCAGCAGCGTAGGCGGGGCAGGGGGAGGCTTATCGGAGACCCAGTACTTC
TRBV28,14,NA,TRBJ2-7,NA,CAGHSVDHNYEQYF,TGTGCCGGCCATTCCGTAGACCACAACTACGAGCAGTACTTC
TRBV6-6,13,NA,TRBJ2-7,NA,CANSYIGSYEQYF,TGTGCCAACAGTTATATTGGCTCCTACGAGCAGTACTTC
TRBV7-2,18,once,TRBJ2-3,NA,CASSSTLRDSASTDTQYF,TGTGCCAGCAGCTCCACTCTACGGGACTCCGCTAGCACAGATACGCAGTATTTT
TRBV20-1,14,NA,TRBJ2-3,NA,CSAEVSSGSDTQYF,TGCAGTGCGGAGGTATCTTCCGGCTCAGATACGCAGTATTTT
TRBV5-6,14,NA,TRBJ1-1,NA,CASSLAGSGREAFF,TGTGCCAGCAGCTTGGCCGGGTCAGGCCGAGAAGCTTTCTTT
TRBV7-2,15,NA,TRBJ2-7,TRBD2,CASSARLATGYEQYF,TGTGCCAGCAGCGCCCGACTAGCGACGGGTTACGAGCAGTACTTC
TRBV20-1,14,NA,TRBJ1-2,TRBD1,CSASGTEYSYGYTF,TGCAGTGCTAGTGGGACAGAATACTCCTATGGCTACACCTTC
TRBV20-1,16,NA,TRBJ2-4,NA,CSARDPVILAKNIQYF,TGCAGTGCTAGAGATCCAGTGATTCTAGCCAAAAACATTCAGTACTTC
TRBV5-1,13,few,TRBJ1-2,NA,CASRLDRNYGYTF,TGCGCCAGCAGATTGGACCGGAACTATGGCTACACCTTC
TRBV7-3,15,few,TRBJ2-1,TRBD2,CASSPWASGNNEQFF,TGTGCCAGCAGCCCCTGGGCTAGCGGAAACAATGAGCAGTTCTTC
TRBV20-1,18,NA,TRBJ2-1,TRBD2,CSARPQGALAGGSHEQFF,TGCAGTGCTAGACCCCAAGGAGCACTAGCGGGGGGATCCCATGAGCAGTTCTTC
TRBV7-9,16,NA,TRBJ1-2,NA,CASSSDTVGQPYGYTF,TGTGCCAGCAGCTCAGATACGGTTGGACAGCCCTATGGCTACACCTTC
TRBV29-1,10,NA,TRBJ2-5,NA,CSVLIETQYF,TGCAGCGTCTTGATAGAGACCCAGTACTTC
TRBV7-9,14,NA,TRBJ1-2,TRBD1,CASSLGQSNYGYTF,TGTGCCAGCAGCCTGGGACAGTCGAACTATGGCTACACCTTC
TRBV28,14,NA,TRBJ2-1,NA,CASSPAEFYNEQFF,TGTGCCAGCAGCCCGGCAGAATTCTACAATGAGCAGTTCTTC
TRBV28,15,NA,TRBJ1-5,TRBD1,CASSPPLTGVKPQHF,TGTGCCAGCAGTCCCCCCCTCACAGGGGTGAAGCCCCAGCATTTT
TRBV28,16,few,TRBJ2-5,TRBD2,CASSRPRTSGGSSPYF,TGTGCCAGCAGTCGACCCCGGACTAGCGGGGGGTCTTCCCCGTACTTC
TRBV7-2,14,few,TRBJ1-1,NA,CASSPTDGNTEAFF,TGTGCCAGCAGCCCGACGGACGGGAACACTGAAGCTTTCTTT
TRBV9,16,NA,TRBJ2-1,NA,CASSVGGGGGYNEQFF,TGTGCCAGCAGCGTAGGTGGAGGGGGCGGTTACAATGAGCAGTTCTTC
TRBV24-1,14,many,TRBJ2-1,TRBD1,CATSETGTGGGQFF,TGTGCCACCAGTGAAACCGGGACAGGGGGTGGGCAGTTCTTC
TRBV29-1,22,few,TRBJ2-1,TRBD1,CSVELTGQGAFLRVLSYNEQFF,TGCAGCGTTGAGCTTACTGGACAGGGGGCTTTCTTAAGGGTTTTGTCCTACAATGAGCAGTTCTTC
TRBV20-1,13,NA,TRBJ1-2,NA,CSARRRLSIGYTF,TGCAGTGCTAGGAGACGACTGTCTATTGGCTACACCTTC
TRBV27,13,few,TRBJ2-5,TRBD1,CASRGQGYETQYF,TGTGCCAGCAGGGGACAGGGGTATGAGACCCAGTACTTC
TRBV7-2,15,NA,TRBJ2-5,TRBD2,CASSLSGRRYNEQYF,TGTGCCAGCAGCTTAAGCGGGAGGAGGTACAATGAGCAGTACTTC
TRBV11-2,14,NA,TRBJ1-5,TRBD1,CASSLGAGGQPQHF,TGTGCCAGCAGCTTAGGGGCAGGGGGTCAGCCCCAGCATTTT
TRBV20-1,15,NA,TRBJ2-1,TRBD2,CSARASGGSYNEQFF,TGCAGTGCTAGAGCTAGCGGGGGCTCCTACAATGAGCAGTTCTTC
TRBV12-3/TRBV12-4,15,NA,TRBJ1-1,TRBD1,CASTGTGAATTEAFF,TGTGCCAGCACAGGGACAGGGGCGGCTACCACTGAAGCTTTCTTT
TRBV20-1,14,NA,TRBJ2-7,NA,CSARDPGEAYEQYF,TGCAGTGCTAGAGATCCAGGGGAAGCCTACGAGCAGTACTTC
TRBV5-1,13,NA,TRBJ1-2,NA,CASSLASRIGYTF,TGCGCCAGCAGCTTGGCGTCTCGGATAGGCTACACCTTC
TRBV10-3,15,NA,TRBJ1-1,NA,CAISESGRVNTEAFF,TGTGCCATCAGTGAGTCGGGGAGGGTGAACACTGAAGCTTTCTTT
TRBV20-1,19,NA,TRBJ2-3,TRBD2,CSARVFPSGVISSADTQYF,TGCAGTGCTAGAGTCTTTCCTAGCGGGGTCATATCTAGCGCAGATACGCAGTATTTT
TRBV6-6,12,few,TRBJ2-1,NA,CASSPMGHEQFF,TGTGCCAGCAGCCCGATGGGCCATGAGCAGTTCTTC
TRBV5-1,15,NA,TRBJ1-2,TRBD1,CASSLRQGLDYGYTF,TGCGCCAGCAGCCTCCGACAGGGTCTTGACTATGGCTACACCTTC
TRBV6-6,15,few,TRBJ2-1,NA,CASSYSPGTYNEQFF,TGTGCCAGCAGTTACTCTCCAGGTACCTACAATGAGCAGTTCTTC
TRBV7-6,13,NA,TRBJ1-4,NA,CATAQAPNEKRFF,TGTGCCACCGCCCAGGCTCCGAATGAAAAACGGTTTTTT
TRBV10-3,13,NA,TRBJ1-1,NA,CAISRVKDTEAFF,TGTGCCATCAGTCGGGTGAAGGACACTGAAGCTTTCTTT